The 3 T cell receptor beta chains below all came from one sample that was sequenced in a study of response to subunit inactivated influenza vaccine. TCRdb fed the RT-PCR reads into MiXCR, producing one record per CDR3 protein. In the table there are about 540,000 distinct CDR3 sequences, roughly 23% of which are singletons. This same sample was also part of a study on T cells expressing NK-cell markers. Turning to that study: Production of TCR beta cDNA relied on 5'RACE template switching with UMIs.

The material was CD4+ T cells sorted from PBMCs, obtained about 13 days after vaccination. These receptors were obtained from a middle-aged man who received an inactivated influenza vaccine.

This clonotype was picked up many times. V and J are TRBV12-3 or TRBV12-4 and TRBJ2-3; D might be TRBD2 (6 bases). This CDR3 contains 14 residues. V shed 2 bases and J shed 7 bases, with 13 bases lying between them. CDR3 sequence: CASSLPTGANTQYF. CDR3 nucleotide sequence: TGTGCCAGCAGTTTACCTACGGGAGCGAATACGCAGTATTTT.

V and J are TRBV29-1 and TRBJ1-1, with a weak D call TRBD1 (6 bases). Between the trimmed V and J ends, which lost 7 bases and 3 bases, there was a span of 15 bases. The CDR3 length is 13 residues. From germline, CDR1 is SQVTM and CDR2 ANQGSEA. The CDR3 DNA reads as TGCAGCGGGGGGCTACAGGTTTACACTGAAGCTTTCTTT. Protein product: CSGGLQVYTEAFF. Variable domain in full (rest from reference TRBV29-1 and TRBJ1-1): SAVISQKPSRDICQRGTSLTIQCQVDSQVTMMFWYRQQPGQSLTLIATANQGSEATYESGFVIDKFPISRPNLTFSTLTVSNMSPEDSSIYLCSGGLQVYTEAFFGQGTRLTVV.

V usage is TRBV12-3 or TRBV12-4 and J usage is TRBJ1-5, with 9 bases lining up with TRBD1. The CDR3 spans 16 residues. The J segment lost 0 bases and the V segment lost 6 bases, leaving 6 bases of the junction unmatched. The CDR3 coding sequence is TGTGCCAGCAGGGAGACAGGGGGATATAGCAATCAGCCCCAGCATTTT. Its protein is CASRETGGYSNQPQHF.